The 26 T cell receptor beta chains reported below all come from one sample, sequenced in a study of control samples from healthy donors and cancer patients. The data were produced by immunoSEQ multiplex PCR, yet TCRdb's version contains in-frame clones alone and is incomplete. The profile shows approximately 52,000 clones, roughly 87% of them singletons. The material sequenced was PBMCs. The source of these receptors is a man aged 60 to 69 with head and neck cancer.

This sequence joins TRBV20-1 and TRBJ1-1; D gene uncertain. Germline CDR1 and CDR2: DFQATT and SNEGSKA (reference sequence). V was pared by 6 bases and J by 2 bases, with 7 bases between. The CDR3 loop spans 11 amino acids. This chain's CDR3 is CSAPINTEAFF. CDR3 nucleotide sequence: TGCAGTGCCCCCATTAACACTGAAGCTTTCTTT.

The chain uses TRBV24-1 and TRBJ1-2; D may be TRBD1 (5 bases). The germline V gene encodes CDR1 KGHDR and CDR2 SFDVKD. The V end lost 3 bases, the J end lost 0 bases, and 10 bases lay between the germline ends. The CDR3 length is 15 residues. The CDR3 DNA reads as TGTGCCACCAGTGATGGAGCAGGGTCTAACTATGGCTACACCTTC. Its protein is CATSDGAGSNYGYTF.

V gene TRBV9 combines with J gene TRBJ2-2; the D is unclear. The ends were cut back, 4 bases at V and 3 bases at J, with 16 bases in the middle. The length of the CDR3 is 16 residues. The V gene's germline CDR1 is SGDLS and CDR2 YYNGEE. CDR3 protein: CASSPVLWSDTGELFF. As DNA, the CDR3 is TGTGCCAGCAGCCCTGTCCTCTGGTCCGACACCGGGGAGCTGTTTTTT.

J is TRBJ1-4 and V is TRBV4-3; D is perhaps TRBD1 (5 bases). The V and J ends lost 2 bases and 4 bases respectively, with 17 bases between them. The CDR3 covers 17 residues. The V gene's germline CDR1 is LGHNA and CDR2 YSLEER. The CDR3 loop is CASSQSFLGRVNEKLFF. CDR3 bases: TGCGCCAGCAGCCAATCTTTCTTGGGACGGGTTAATGAAAAACTGTTTTTT.

Here the CDR3 reads CASHARGSYNEQFF. The CDR3 nucleotides are TGTGCCAGCCACGCCAGGGGGAGTTACAATGAGCAGTTCTTC. The chain carries TRBV19 and TRBJ2-1, with 7 bases lining up with TRBD1. CDR1 is LNHDA, CDR2 SQIVND, per germline (reference sequence). This CDR3 is built from 14 residues. After removal of 9 bases from V and 4 bases from J, the junction contained 9 bases not matched to a gene.

This clone is classed as medium-sized. The rearrangement links TRBV11-1 to TRBJ2-2; 8 nucleotides line up with TRBD1. Germline V gene data show CDR1 as SGHAT and CDR2 as FQDESV (reference sequence). V shed 7 bases and J 3 bases; nucleotides not matched to a gene: 10. The CDR3 has 16 amino acids. CDR3 region: CASTPSGQGYTGELFF. In nucleotides, the CDR3 is TGTGCCAGCACCCCCTCCGGACAGGGATACACCGGGGAGCTGTTTTTT.

The V gene is TRBV20-1, the J gene TRBJ2-1, with a possible D match to TRBD1 (8 bases). The CDR3 has 21 residues. Germline V gene lookup returns CDR1 DFQATT and CDR2 SNEGSKA (reference sequence). Trimming pared 3 bases from V and 0 bases from J, leaving 30 bases between. The DNA of the CDR3 is TGCAGTGCTAGTGGCGTCAGGGGGCAATTTGGCGGGAGTAACTCCTACAATGAGCAGTTCTTC. Translation gives CSASGVRGQFGGSNSYNEQFF.

V gene TRBV6-1 combines with J gene TRBJ1-2, with TRBD1 matching over 9 bases. The germline V gene has CDR1 MNHNS and CDR2 SASEGT. This CDR3 has 17 residues. V was pared by 8 bases and J by 1 base, with 14 bases of the junction left unmatched. The CDR3 DNA reads TGTGCCAGCTGGGAAGGAGACAGGGGGTTTCTTAACTATGGCTACACCTTC. Protein product: CASWEGDRGFLNYGYTF.

V usage is TRBV2 and J usage is TRBJ2-2; possibly TRBD2 for D (6 bases). From germline, CDR1 is SNHLY and CDR2 FYNNEI. Trimming took 4 bases from V and 6 from J, leaving 15 bases between them. This CDR3 has 15 residues. The CDR3 loop reads CASSGGEVAPGELFF. CDR3 sequence (DNA): TGTGCCAGCAGTGGCGGGGAGGTGGCCCCCGGGGAGCTGTTTTTT.

The rearrangement uses TRBV5-6 and TRBJ2-7; D gene uncertain. Looked up from germline, CDR1 is SGHDT and CDR2 is YYEEEE. Trimming took off 0 bases at V and 6 bases at J, with 7 bases between the two ends. CDR3 size: 12 residues. The CDR3 region has the DNA TGTGCCAGCAGCTTGGACAGTGCCGAGCAGTACTTC. It codes for CASSLDSAEQYF. Drawing the rest from reference TRBV5-6 and TRBJ2-7, the complete variable domain is DAGVTQSPTHLIKTRGQQVTLRCSPKSGHDTVSWYQQALGQGPQFIFQYYEEEERQRGNFPDRFSGHQFPNYSSELNVNALLLGDSALYLCASSLDSAEQYFGPGTRLTVT.

This sequence joins TRBV5-1 and TRBJ1-5; 10 bases are shared with TRBD1. The germline gives CDR1 SGHRS, CDR2 YFSETQ. The CDR3 is 15 amino acids. Unmatched junction bases numbered 8, after V lost 4 bases and J lost 7 bases. DNA for the CDR3: TGCGCCAGCAGCCTGGACAGGGGGTCGCGCCAGCCCCAGCATTTT. Translated: CASSLDRGSRQPQHF.

V and J are TRBV5-1 and TRBJ2-5; tentatively, D is TRBD1 or TRBD2 (5 bases each). The CDR3 runs 14 residues. V was cut by 6 bases and J by 3 bases, with 15 bases left in between. Germline V gives CDR1 SGHRS, CDR2 YFSETQ. The CDR3 sequence is CASTPGPEEETQYF. The CDR3, as DNA: TGCGCCAGCACCCCGGGACCAGAAGAAGAGACCCAGTACTTC.

The chain uses TRBV16 and TRBJ2-3; 10 bases match TRBD1. This CDR3 has 16 residues. Per germline, CDR1 KGHSY and CDR2 FQNENV. Unmatched junction bases numbered 6, after V lost 2 bases and J lost 4 bases. The CDR3 spells CASSQGGQGVPDTQYF. CDR3 nucleotide sequence: TGTGCCAGCAGCCAAGGCGGACAGGGGGTCCCAGATACGCAGTATTTT.

The chain employs TRBV5-1 and TRBJ2-7; tentative D call: TRBD2 (6 bases). The CDR3 is 15 residues long. V shed 1 base and J shed 3 bases, with 14 bases lying between them. Germline V gene sequence: CDR1 SGHRS, CDR2 YFSETQ. DNA of the CDR3: TGCGCCAGCAGCTTGTTCGGGGACTCGAACTACGAGCAGTACTTC. This translates into CASSLFGDSNYEQYF.

This clone was seen only a few times. The chain has TRBV10-3 and TRBJ2-1; either TRBD1 or TRBD2 may supply D (5 bases each). The CDR3 is 14 amino acids. CDR1 ENHRY and CDR2 SYGVKD come from the germline V gene. Trimming took 6 bases from V and 5 from J, leaving 14 bases between them. The CDR3 DNA sequence: TGTGCCATCAGGACCGGGACGGAGAACAATGAGCAGTTCTTC. Residues: CAIRTGTENNEQFF.

This clone has just one count. The rearrangement links TRBV28 to TRBJ2-7; no definite D call. This CDR3 contains 15 residues. From germline, CDR1 is MDHEN and CDR2 SYDVKM. Trimming took 3 bases from V and 0 from J, leaving 12 bases between them. The CDR3 DNA reads TGTGCCAGCAGTTTGAGGCGGTTGAGCTCCTACGAGCAGTACTTC. Protein sequence: CASSLRRLSSYEQYF.

The chain uses TRBV28 and TRBJ1-2; tentative D call: TRBD1 (5 bases). Looked up from germline, CDR1 is MDHEN and CDR2 is SYDVKM. This CDR3 is built from 12 residues. V was shortened by 6 bases and J by 4 bases, with 9 bases between the two germline ends. CDR3 sequence: CASSPGSYGYTF. The CDR3 bases are TGTGCCAGCAGCCCAGGGTCCTATGGCTACACCTTC.

The chain is built from TRBV19 and TRBJ2-7; 7 bases line up with TRBD1. Germline V gives CDR1 LNHDA, CDR2 SQIVND (reference sequence). The CDR3 extends over 14 amino acids. The V segment lost 5 bases and the J segment 5 bases; nucleotides outside the gene matches: 9. The CDR3 coding sequence is TGTGCCAGTAGTTCGAGACAGGGTGCCCACGAGCAGTACTTC. Translated, it gives CASSSRQGAHEQYF.

The rearrangement uses TRBV6-6 and TRBJ1-1; D not certain. The CDR3 runs to 14 residues. Germline values: CDR1 MNHNY, CDR2 SVGAGI (reference sequence). V gave up 5 bases and J gave up 6 bases, with 16 bases separating them. The DNA of the CDR3 is TGTGCCAGCAGTACGGGTCATTTTGGGGCTGAAGCTTTCTTT. Amino acids: CASSTGHFGAEAFF.

V is TRBV23-1 and J is TRBJ2-4; TRBD2 matches at 7 bases. TRBV23-1 is designated an ORF whose function remains uncertain. The CDR3 length is 18 residues. Germline trimming cut 8 bases from V and 6 bases from J; bases unmatched to any gene: 22. The CDR3 sequence: CASPEVKLGGKAGNIQYF. The CDR3 DNA is TGCGCCAGCCCAGAGGTGAAGCTGGGGGGGAAAGCGGGAAACATTCAGTACTTC.

V gene TRBV20-1 combines with J gene TRBJ2-5; D gene ambiguous. CDR1 and CDR2 (germline): DFQATT, SNEGSKA (reference sequence). V was shortened by 6 bases and J by 1 base, with 3 bases between the two germline ends. The CDR3 loop spans 10 amino acids. The CDR3 DNA reads TGCAGTGCCAGCCAAGAGACCCAGTACTTC. Its protein is CSASQETQYF.

V gene TRBV30 combines with J gene TRBJ1-4; D unresolved. Germline V CDR1 and CDR2: GTSNPN, SVGIG (reference sequence). Trimming shortened V by 0 bases and J by 7 bases, and 3 bases separated the two germline ends. The CDR3 length is 11 residues. The CDR3, as DNA: TGTGCCTGGAGTGTAGCTGAAAAACTGTTTTTT. Translated: CAWSVAEKLFF.

The rearrangement joins TRBV5-4 to TRBJ2-1; 8 bases map to TRBD2. Germline V gene data show CDR1 as SGHNT and CDR2 as YYREEE (reference sequence). V gave up 4 bases and J gave up 7 bases; unmatched junction bases: 13. The CDR3 loop spans 16 amino acids. The chain's CDR3 is CASSKGTAGVYNEQFF. The CDR3 coding sequence is TGTGCCAGCAGCAAGGGAACAGCGGGAGTATATAATGAGCAGTTCTTC.

In this sample, this clone turned up once. The rearrangement joins TRBV6-4 to TRBJ2-7, with 7 bases identical to TRBD1. J gave up 0 bases and V 2 bases, and 13 bases lay outside the gene matches. Germline V gives CDR1 MRHNA, CDR2 SNTAGT. The CDR3 is 18 residues long. CDR3 in amino acids: CASSDTSRTGSNSYEQYF. CDR3 nucleotides: TGTGCCAGCAGTGACACCTCCAGGACAGGCAGCAACTCCTACGAGCAGTACTTC.

The V call is TRBV10-3, the J call TRBJ1-5, with D unresolved. The CDR3 is 15 residues long. Trimming removed 10 bases from V and 5 bases from J, with 21 bases in between. Germline loops: CDR1 ENHRY, CDR2 SYGVKD. The chain's CDR3 is CATGPRADPDQPQHF. CDR3 DNA: TGTGCCACCGGCCCCCGGGCAGATCCAGATCAGCCCCAGCATTTT.

This CDR3 is CASSVSGGASLTQYF. The CDR3 region has the DNA TGTGCCAGCAGTGTGAGCGGGGGGGCCTCACTTACGCAGTATTTT. V is TRBV2 and J is TRBJ2-3; TRBD2 agrees at 10 bases. Germline V gives CDR1 SNHLY, CDR2 FYNNEI. The V segment lost 4 bases and the J segment 8 bases; nucleotides outside the gene matches: 9. There are 15 residues in the CDR3. The variable domain in full, completed from reference TRBV2 and TRBJ2-3, reads EPEVTQTPSHQVTQMGQEVILRCVPISNHLYFYWYRQILGQKVEFLVSFYNNEISEKSEIFDDQFSVERPDGSNFTLKIRSTKLEDSAMYFCASSVSGGASLTQYFGPGTRLTVL.